The present entry profiles one T cell receptor beta chain with its context. Its specificity is unknown. Libraries were prepared by immunoSEQ multiplex PCR; TCRdb keeps only in-frame clonotypes and omits some of them. The table shows approximately 50,000 clones, with less than 90% occurring only once. CDR3 length equals 16 residues. Germline CDR1 reads SGHVS; CDR2 reads FQNEAQ. The V and J ends lost 7 bases and 3 bases respectively, with 16 bases between them. The source of the sample is a study of a mutant IDH1 vaccine in newly diagnosed glioma. The time point is: week 35, safety follow-up. Doses comprised 300 ug of mutant IDH1 20-mer peptide each, plus topical imiquimod.

The TCR originated in a man in his forties with glioma. The source was PBMCs, collected from a glioma patient whose treatment included an IDH1 peptide vaccine. J is TRBJ2-6 and V is TRBV7-8; D possibly corresponds to TRBD1 (6 bases). CDR3 loop: CASILPRGYGANVLTF. CDR3 sequence (DNA): TGTGCCAGCATTCTTCCCAGGGGTTATGGGGCCAACGTCCTGACTTTC.